This TCR beta chain was captured in a study of shared clonotypes between healthy human individuals. On this clone itself: This may arise from a read error, as a much more abundant clone is one base away.

The table came from immunoSEQ multiplex PCR; TCRdb's copy has only in-frame clones and leaves some out. Of hundreds of thousands of clones in the sample, approximately 96% were seen once. Naivety among CD8 cells was defined by CD45RO negativity and positive CCR7 selection, thereby excluding terminally differentiated effector memory CD45RA+ cells. The donor cohort consisted entirely of Caucasian adults residing in Nashville, Tennessee. Germline V lookup: CDR1 SEHNR, CDR2 FQNEAQ (reference sequence). The CDR3 contains 12 residues. Trimming stripped 1 base from V and 2 bases from J, with 2 bases between.

The TCR sequence derives from a woman in her twenties or thirties in good health. Material: naive CD8+ T cells sorted from blood. The rearrangement links TRBV7-9 to TRBJ1-1; D gene uncertain. CDR3 nucleotide sequence: TGTGCCAGCAGCTTAGACAACACTGAAGCTTTCTTT. Encoded protein: CASSLDNTEAFF.